Reported below is one T cell receptor (beta chain). Its specificity is not known. The sample comes from a study of T cells in women clearing cervical HPV infection. Findings and caveats of the study: Repertoire richness, not evenness, was significantly elevated in CIN3+ cases versus controls.

TCRdb's copy holds only in-frame clones and misses some; the assay was immunoSEQ multiplex PCR. This table holds around 30,000 clones. The origin of this receptor is a woman between 18 and 75 years old with a cervical HPV16 infection that either progressed to CIN3+ or cleared (not recorded which). The sequenced sample was blood buffy coat.

This chain's CDR3 is CASSLDSGNYGQYF. Partial CDR3 DNA: TGTGCCAGCAGCTTAGATTCGGGGAACTATGGT. The chain recombines TRBV7-9 with TRBJ2-4, with a weak D call TRBD2 (5 bases). The read stops 3 residues short of the end of the CDR3; the missing end is completed from the germline J gene. The CDR3 is 14 amino acids. Germline values: CDR1 SEHNR, CDR2 FQNEAQ (reference sequence).